This paragraph covers one TCR beta chain sequence. The entry originates in a study of blood T cell repertoires in COVID-19. About the research overall: Acute-phase and convalescent COVID-19 samples originated in the United States, Italy and Spain. From T cells, B-cell-depleted T cells, or PBMCs came the material, which was cDNA or gDNA.

The authors' processing: Reference gene primer amplification in the assay estimated nucleated cell counts. Clones were sequenced by immunoSEQ multiplex PCR, and TCRdb holds only the in-frame ones, with some missing. The DNA was the basis for D and trimming; V, J and clone size are from that table. This table holds 200,000 to 250,000 clones, roughly 80% found once. V lost 4 bases, J lost 5 bases, and 4 bases stayed unmatched. The CDR3 is made up of 12 amino acids. Germline V CDR1 and CDR2: SQVTM, ANQGSEA. Sequenced material: peripheral blood. The chain carries TRBV29-1 and TRBJ2-5; 7 nucleotides line up with TRBD2. The clonotype originates from an elderly woman with acute or convalescent COVID-19. The CDR3 sequence: CSVGGGLETQYF. The CDR3 nucleotides read TGCAGCGTTGGGGGGGGTTTGGAGACCCAGTACTTC.